This T cell receptor (beta chain) was observed in a study of OX40 agonist ivuxolimab in advanced cancers. The protocol was immunoSEQ multiplex PCR, while the TCRdb copy is restricted to in-frame clones and leaves out a portion. The top ten hold 3.5% to 4.5% of the sample, which has around 62,000 clones, about 80% seen once. This CDR3 has 13 amino acids. Germline assignment: CDR1 KGHSH and CDR2 LQKENI. Trimming took off 3 bases at V and 1 base at J, with 6 bases between the two ends. Comments on this clone: Its antigen is as yet unknown. The same CDR3 is also encoded by other DNA sequences in this sample.

General study findings and limits: Dosing at 0.1 to 3.0 mg/kg was accompanied by clonal expansion of CD4+ and CD8+ blood T cells by week 6.

Sample: CD4+ or CD8+ T cells sorted from blood, taken in a trial of the OX40 agonist ivuxolimab. This clonotype was obtained from an adult with an advanced solid tumor such as melanoma, head and neck, liver or kidney cancer. The V and J genes are TRBV18 and TRBJ2-5; D is uncertain. This CDR3 is CASSPPSQETQYF. CDR3 coding DNA: TGTGCCAGCTCACCCCCGAGCCAAGAGACCCAGTACTTC.